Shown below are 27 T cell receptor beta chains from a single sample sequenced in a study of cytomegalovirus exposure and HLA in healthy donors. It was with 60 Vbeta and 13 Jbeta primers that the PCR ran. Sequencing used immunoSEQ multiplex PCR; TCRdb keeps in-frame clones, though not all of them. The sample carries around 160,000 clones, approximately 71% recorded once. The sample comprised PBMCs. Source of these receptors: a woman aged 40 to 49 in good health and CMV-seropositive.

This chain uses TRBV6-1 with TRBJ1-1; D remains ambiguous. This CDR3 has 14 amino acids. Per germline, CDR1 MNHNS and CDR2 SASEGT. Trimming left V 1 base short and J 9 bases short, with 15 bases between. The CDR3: CASSEVGSGSKAFF. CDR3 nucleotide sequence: TGTGCCAGCAGTGAAGTCGGGAGTGGAAGCAAAGCTTTCTTT.

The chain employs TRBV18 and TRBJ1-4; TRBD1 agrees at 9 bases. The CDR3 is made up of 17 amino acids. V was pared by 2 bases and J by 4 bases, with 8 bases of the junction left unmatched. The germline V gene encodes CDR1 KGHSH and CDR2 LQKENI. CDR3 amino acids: CASSPGGTGTFNEKLFF. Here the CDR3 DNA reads TGTGCCAGCTCACCAGGCGGGACAGGGACTTTTAATGAAAAACTGTTTTTT.

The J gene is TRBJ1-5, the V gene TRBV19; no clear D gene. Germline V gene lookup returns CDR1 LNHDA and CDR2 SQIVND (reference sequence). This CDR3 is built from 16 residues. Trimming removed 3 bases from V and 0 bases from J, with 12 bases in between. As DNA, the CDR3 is TGTGCCAGTAGTATCTTCGGCACAGTTAGCAATCAGCCCCAGCATTTT. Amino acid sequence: CASSIFGTVSNQPQHF.

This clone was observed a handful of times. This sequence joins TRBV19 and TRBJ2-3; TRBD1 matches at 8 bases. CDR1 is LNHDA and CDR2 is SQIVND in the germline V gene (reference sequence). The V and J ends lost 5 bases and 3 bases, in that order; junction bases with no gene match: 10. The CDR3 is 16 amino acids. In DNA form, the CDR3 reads TGTGCCAGTAGTCCAATAAGGACAGGGCGGACAGATACGCAGTATTTT. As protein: CASSPIRTGRTDTQYF.

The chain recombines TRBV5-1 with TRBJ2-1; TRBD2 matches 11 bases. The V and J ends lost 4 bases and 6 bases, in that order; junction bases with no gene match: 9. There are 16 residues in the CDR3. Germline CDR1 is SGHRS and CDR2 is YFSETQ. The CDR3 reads CASSATGTSGFNEQFF. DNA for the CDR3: TGCGCCAGCAGCGCGACCGGGACTAGCGGATTCAATGAGCAGTTCTTC. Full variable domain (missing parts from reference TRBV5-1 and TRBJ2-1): KAGVTQTPRYLIKTRGQQVTLSCSPISGHRSVSWYQQTPGQGLQFLFEYFSETQRNKGNFPGRFSGRQFSNSRSEMNVSTLELGDSALYLCASSATGTSGFNEQFFGPGTRLTVL.

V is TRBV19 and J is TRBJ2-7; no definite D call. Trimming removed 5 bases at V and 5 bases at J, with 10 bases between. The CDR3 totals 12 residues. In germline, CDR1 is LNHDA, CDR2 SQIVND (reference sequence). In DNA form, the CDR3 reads TGTGCCAGTAGTTCCCTCGGAGACGAGCAGTACTTC. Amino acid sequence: CASSSLGDEQYF.

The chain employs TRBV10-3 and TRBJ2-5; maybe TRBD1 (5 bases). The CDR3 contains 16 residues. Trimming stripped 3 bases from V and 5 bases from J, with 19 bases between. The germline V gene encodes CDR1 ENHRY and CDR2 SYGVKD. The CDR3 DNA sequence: TGTGCCATCAGTGATGGTAGTAGGGGCCCTCCGGAGACCCAGTACTTC. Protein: CAISDGSRGPPETQYF.

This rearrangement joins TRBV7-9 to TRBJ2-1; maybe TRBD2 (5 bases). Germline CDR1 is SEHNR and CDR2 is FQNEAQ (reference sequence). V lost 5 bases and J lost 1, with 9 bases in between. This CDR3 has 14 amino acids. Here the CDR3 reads CASSRTGSYNEQFF. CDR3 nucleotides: TGTGCCAGCAGCCGGACGGGGTCCTACAATGAGCAGTTCTTC.

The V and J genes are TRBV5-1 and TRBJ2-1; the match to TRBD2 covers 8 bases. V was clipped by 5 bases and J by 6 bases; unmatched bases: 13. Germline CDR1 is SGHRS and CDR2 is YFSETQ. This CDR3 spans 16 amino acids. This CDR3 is CASSYRLSGGGNEQFF. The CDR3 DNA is TGCGCCAGCAGTTACCGACTCTCGGGAGGGGGCAATGAGCAGTTCTTC.

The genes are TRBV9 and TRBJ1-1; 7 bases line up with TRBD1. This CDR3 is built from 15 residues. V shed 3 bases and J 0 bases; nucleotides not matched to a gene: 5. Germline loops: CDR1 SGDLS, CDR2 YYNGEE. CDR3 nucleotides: TGTGCCAGCAGCGCTCACAGGGGCATGAACACTGAAGCTTTCTTT. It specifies CASSAHRGMNTEAFF.

The CDR3 nucleotides are TGTGCCAGCACCCTTTTTAAGGGACAGGGGTATGGCTACACCTTC. Its translation is CASTLFKGQGYGYTF. The V and J genes are TRBV7-2 and TRBJ1-2, with 10 bases identical to TRBD1. J lost 5 bases, V lost 7 bases, and 10 bases had no gene match. Per germline, CDR1 SGHTA and CDR2 FQGNSA. The CDR3 has 15 residues.

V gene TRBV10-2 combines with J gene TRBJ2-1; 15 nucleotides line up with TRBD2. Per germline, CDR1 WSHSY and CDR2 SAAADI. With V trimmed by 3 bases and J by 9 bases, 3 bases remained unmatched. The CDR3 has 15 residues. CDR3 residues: CASSEEGLAGGEQFF. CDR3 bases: TGCGCCAGCAGTGAAGAGGGACTAGCGGGAGGTGAGCAGTTCTTC.

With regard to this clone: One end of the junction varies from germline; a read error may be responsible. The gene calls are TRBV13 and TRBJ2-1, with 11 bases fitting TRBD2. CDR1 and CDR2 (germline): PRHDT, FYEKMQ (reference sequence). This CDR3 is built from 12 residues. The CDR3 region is CASSLAPGLAVF. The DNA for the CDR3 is TGTGCCAGCAGCTTAGCGCCGGGACTAGCGGTCTTC.

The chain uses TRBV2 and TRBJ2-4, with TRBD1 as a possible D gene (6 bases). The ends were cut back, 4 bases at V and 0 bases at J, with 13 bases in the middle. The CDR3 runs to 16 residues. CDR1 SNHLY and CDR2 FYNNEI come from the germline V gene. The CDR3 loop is CASSADRSLAKNIQYF. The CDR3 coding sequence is TGTGCCAGCAGTGCAGACAGGAGCTTAGCCAAAAACATTCAGTACTTC.

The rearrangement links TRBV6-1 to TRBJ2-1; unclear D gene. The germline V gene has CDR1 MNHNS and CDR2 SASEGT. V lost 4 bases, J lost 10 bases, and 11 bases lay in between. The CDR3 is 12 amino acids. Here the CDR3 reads CASSVNTWEQFF. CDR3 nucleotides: TGTGCCAGCAGTGTTAATACTTGGGAGCAGTTCTTC.

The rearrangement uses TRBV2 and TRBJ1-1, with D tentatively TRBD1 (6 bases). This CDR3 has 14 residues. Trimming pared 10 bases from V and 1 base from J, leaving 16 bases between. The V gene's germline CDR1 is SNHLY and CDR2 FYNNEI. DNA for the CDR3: TGTGCCACCGGGGGGGGGCTGGGGAACACTGAAGCTTTCTTT. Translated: CATGGGLGNTEAFF. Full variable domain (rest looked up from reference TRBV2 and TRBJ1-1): EPEVTQTPSHQVTQMGQEVILRCVPISNHLYFYWYRQILGQKVEFLVSFYNNEISEKSEIFDDQFSVERPDGSNFTLKIRSTKLEDSAMYFCATGGGLGNTEAFFGQGTRLTVV.

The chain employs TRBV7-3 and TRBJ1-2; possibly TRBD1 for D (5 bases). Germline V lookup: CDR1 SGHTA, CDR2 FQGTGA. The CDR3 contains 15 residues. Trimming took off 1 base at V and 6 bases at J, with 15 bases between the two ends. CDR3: CASSLNPTGLDGYTF. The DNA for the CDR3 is TGTGCCAGCAGCTTAAACCCCACAGGTCTGGATGGCTACACCTTC. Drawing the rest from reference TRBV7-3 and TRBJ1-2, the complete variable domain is GAGVSQTPSNKVTEKGKYVELRCDPISGHTALYWYRQSLGQGPEFLIYFQGTGAADDSGLPNDRFFAVRPEGSVSTLKIQRTERGDSAVYLCASSLNPTGLDGYTFGSGTRLTVV.

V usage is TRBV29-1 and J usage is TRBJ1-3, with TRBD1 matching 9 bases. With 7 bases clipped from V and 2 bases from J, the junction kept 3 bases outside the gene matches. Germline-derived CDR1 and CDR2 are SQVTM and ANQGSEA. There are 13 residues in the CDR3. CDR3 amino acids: CSGGQGAGNTIYF. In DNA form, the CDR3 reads TGCAGCGGGGGACAGGGCGCTGGAAACACCATATATTTT.

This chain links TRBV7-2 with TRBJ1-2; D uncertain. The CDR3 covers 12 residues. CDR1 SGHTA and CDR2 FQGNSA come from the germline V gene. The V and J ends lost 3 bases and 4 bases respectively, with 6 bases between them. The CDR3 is CASSFGSYGYTF. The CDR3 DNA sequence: TGTGCCAGCAGCTTCGGTAGCTATGGCTACACCTTC.

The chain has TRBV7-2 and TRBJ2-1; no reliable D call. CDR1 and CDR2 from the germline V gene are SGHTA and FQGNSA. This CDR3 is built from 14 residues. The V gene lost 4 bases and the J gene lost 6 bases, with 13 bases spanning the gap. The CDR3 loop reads CASSSPTEVNEQFF. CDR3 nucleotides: TGTGCCAGCAGCTCACCCACTGAAGTCAATGAGCAGTTCTTC.

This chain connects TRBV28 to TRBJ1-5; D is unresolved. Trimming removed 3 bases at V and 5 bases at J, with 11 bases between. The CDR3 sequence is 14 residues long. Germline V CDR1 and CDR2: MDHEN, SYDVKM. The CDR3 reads CASSLQVSYQPQHF. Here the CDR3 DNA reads TGTGCCAGCAGTTTGCAGGTCTCCTATCAGCCCCAGCATTTT.

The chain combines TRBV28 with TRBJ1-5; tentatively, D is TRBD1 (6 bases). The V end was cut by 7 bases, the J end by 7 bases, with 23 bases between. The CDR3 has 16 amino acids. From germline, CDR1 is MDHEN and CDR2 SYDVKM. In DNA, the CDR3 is TGTGCCAGCAATCCCTCGGTCGGGGGGCGCGGGCAGCCCCAGCATTTT. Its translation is CASNPSVGGRGQPQHF.

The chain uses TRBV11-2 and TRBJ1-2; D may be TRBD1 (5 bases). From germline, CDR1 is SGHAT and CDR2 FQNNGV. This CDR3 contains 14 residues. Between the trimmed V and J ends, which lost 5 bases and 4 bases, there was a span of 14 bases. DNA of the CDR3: TGTGCCAGCAGCCTCACGGGGGGTCGCTATGGCTACACCTTC. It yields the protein CASSLTGGRYGYTF.

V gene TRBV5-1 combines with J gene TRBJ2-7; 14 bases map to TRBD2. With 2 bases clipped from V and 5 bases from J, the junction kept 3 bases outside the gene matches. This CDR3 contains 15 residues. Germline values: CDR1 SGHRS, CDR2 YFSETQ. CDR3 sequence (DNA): TGCGCCAGCAGCTTTTCGGGACTAGCGGGAGACGAGCAGTACTTC. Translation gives CASSFSGLAGDEQYF.

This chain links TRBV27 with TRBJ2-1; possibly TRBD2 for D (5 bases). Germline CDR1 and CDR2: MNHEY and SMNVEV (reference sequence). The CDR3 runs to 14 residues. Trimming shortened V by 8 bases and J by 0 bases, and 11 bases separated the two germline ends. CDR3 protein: CASCDGSSYNEQFF. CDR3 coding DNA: TGTGCCAGCTGTGATGGGAGCTCCTACAATGAGCAGTTCTTC.

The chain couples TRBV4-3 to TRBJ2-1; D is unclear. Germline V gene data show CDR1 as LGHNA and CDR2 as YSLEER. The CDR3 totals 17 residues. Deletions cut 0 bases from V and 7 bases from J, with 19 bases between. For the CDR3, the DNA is TGCGCCAGCAGCCAAGATTTGCGCCTAGAGGTTTGGAATGAGCAGTTCTTC. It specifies CASSQDLRLEVWNEQFF.

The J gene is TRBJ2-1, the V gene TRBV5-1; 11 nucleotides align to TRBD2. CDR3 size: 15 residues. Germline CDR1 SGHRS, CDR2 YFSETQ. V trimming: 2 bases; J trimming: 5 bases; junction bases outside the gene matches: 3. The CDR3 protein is CASSFIAGGHNEQFF. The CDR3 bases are TGCGCCAGCAGCTTTATAGCGGGAGGGCACAATGAGCAGTTCTTC.